This T cell receptor (beta chain) comes out of a study of CXCR3-negative and CXCR3-positive naive CD8 T cells. CDR1 and CDR2 from the germline V gene are LNHDA and SQIVND (reference sequence). This CDR3 is 12 amino acids long. Study observations and caveats: Naive cells positive for CXCR3 carried more hydrophobic TRB CDR3s than CXCR3-negative ones. Across naive subsets, surface CD5 expression was comparable, and TCR strength was inferred from properties of the TRB CDR3.

A word on this clonotype: No antigen is known for it.

TRB cDNA was prepared as libraries by UMI-labeled 5' RACE. From its re-call of the 5' RACE reads, TCRdb lists each CDR3 protein once, without DNA. The sample data list some 140,000 distinct CDR3 sequences. The rearrangement uses TRBV19 and TRBJ2-1. The sequence was obtained from a human donor in good health. Some clones in this sample may be carry-over from other donors' samples. The specimen was naive CXCR3+ CD8+ T cells from blood. Subset specified: CD45RO-CCR7+CD27+CD95- naive CD8+ T cells expressing CXCR3 (TNR3+). CDR3 in amino acids: CASSGPYNEQFF.